A selection of T cell receptor beta chains follows, all from one sample in a study of blood T cells in healthy people across ages. TCRdb redid the calling of the 5' RACE reads with MiXCR, one entry per CDR3 protein. Of 800,000 to 950,000 distinct CDR3 sequences in the sample, 25% to 35% are singletons; the top ten hold approximately 10%. The sample also formed part of further work on T cells of mothers and their children.

Sequencing input: blood. The receptors originated from a woman between 35 and 50 years old in good health. Each CDR3 is given with its conserved first and last residue. Each record gives: V gene, D gene, clone size, J gene, CDR3 protein, CDR3 DNA. A D gene is named only where the DNA matches it firmly. The size field is filled for only some rows; it gives once, few, many or a size class.

>TRBV7-2|NA|many|TRBJ2-7
CASSSGEATSYEQYF
TGTGCCAGCAGCTCCGGAGAAGCGACCTCCTACGAGCAGTACTTC
>TRBV7-2|NA|few|TRBJ1-6
CASSLDISRNSPLHF
TGTGCCAGCAGCTTAGACATCTCTCGAAATTCACCCCTCCACTTT
>TRBV11-2|TRBD2|NA|TRBJ2-2
CASSPGGSGGTGELFF
TGTGCCAGCAGCCCGGGGGGATCCGGGGGCACCGGGGAGCTGTTTTTT
>TRBV7-8|TRBD2|NA|TRBJ2-1
CGSSLERGGRGYNEQFF
TGTGGCAGCAGCTTAGAGCGGGGGGGCCGGGGGTACAATGAGCAGTTCTTC
>TRBV11-2|TRBD1|many|TRBJ2-7
CASSRKPPGQGSYEQYF
TGTGCCAGCAGCCGCAAGCCCCCGGGACAGGGATCCTACGAGCAGTACTTC
>TRBV2|NA|many|TRBJ2-7
CASSENGPPYEQYF
TGTGCCAGCAGTGAAAATGGGCCACCCTACGAGCAGTACTTC
>TRBV20-1|NA|NA|TRBJ2-1
CSARDQTGGRYEQFF
TGCAGTGCTAGAGATCAGACGGGGGGCAGGTATGAGCAGTTCTTC
>TRBV12-3/TRBV12-4|NA|NA|TRBJ2-3
CASSKGIGPPSTDTQYF
TGTGCCAGCAGTAAGGGGATTGGCCCCCCCTCCACAGATACGCAGTATTTT
>TRBV29-1|TRBD1|many|TRBJ2-5
CSVVGQVLGTQYF
TGCAGCGTTGTAGGACAGGTTTTAGGGACCCAGTACTTC
>TRBV10-3|TRBD1|NA|TRBJ1-2
CAISDGDRGSYGYTF
TGTGCCATCAGTGATGGGGACAGGGGATCCTATGGCTACACCTTC
>TRBV20-1|NA|NA|TRBJ2-4
CSARVLDRVGDIQYF
TGCAGTGCTAGAGTTCTTGACAGAGTCGGCGACATTCAGTACTTC
>TRBV28|TRBD2|few|TRBJ2-7
CASSLTASGGGEQYF
TGTGCCAGCAGTTTAACGGCTAGCGGGGGAGGGGAGCAGTACTTC
>TRBV7-2|NA|few|TRBJ2-7
CASRTAGGRNEQYF
TGTGCCAGCAGAACGGCAGGGGGGCGCAACGAGCAGTACTTC
>TRBV20-1|NA|few|TRBJ2-5
CSAGGQEAQYF
TGCAGTGCGGGGGGCCAAGAGGCCCAGTACTTC
>TRBV10-3|TRBD2|few|TRBJ2-3
CAISPGLAGVTDTQYF
TGTGCCATCAGCCCGGGACTAGCGGGCGTCACAGATACGCAGTATTTT
>TRBV6-1|TRBD2|few|TRBJ2-5
CASSVWGGGTGETQYF
TGTGCCAGCAGTGTGTGGGGCGGGGGGACCGGAGAGACCCAGTACTTC
>TRBV20-1|NA|few|TRBJ1-1
CSASPGGSAEAFF
TGCAGTGCTAGTCCCGGGGGAAGCGCTGAAGCTTTCTTT
>TRBV6-5|NA|NA|TRBJ2-3
CASRGMAAGEGDTQYF
TGTGCCAGCAGAGGAATGGCGGCAGGGGAAGGCGATACGCAGTATTTT
>TRBV27|NA|NA|TRBJ2-7
CASSTLKGRSSYEQYF
TGTGCCAGCAGCACCCTGAAGGGTAGGAGCTCCTACGAGCAGTACTTC
>TRBV27|NA|many|TRBJ1-2
CASSLSPGLRHGYTF
TGTGCCAGCAGTTTATCCCCGGGCTTGAGGCATGGCTACACCTTC
>TRBV5-6|NA|NA|TRBJ1-6
CASSHGRSPLHF
TGTGCCAGCAGCCATGGGCGATCACCCCTCCACTTT
>TRBV29-1|NA|NA|TRBJ2-4
CSVEGNPKNIQYF
TGCAGCGTTGAGGGAAATCCCAAAAACATCCAGTACTTC
>TRBV28|NA|NA|TRBJ1-5
CASQSPAGSGQPQHF
TGTGCCAGCCAGAGCCCTGCCGGGTCGGGTCAGCCCCAGCATTTT
>TRBV6-6|NA|NA|TRBJ1-1
CASSYFGGDTEAFF
TGTGCCAGCAGTTATTTCGGCGGAGACACTGAAGCTTTCTTT
>TRBV4-2|NA|few|TRBJ2-7
CASSQASGGPYEQYF
TGTGCCAGCAGCCAAGCGTCAGGGGGGCCCTACGAGCAGTACTTC
>TRBV7-9|NA|NA|TRBJ2-5
CANSLGIETQYF
TGTGCCAACAGCTTAGGAATTGAGACCCAGTACTTC
>TRBV5-1|TRBD1|NA|TRBJ1-1
CASSKTGYSTEAFF
TGCGCCAGCAGCAAGACAGGGTATAGCACTGAAGCTTTCTTT